The 5 T cell receptor beta chains below were found in one sample sequenced in a study of blood T cell repertoires in COVID-19. The table came from immunoSEQ multiplex PCR; TCRdb's copy has only in-frame clones and leaves some out. The sample has around 140,000 clones, roughly 87% seen once. What was sequenced was peripheral blood. Receptor source: a human donor in a cohort sampled during active COVID-19.

The genes are TRBV4-2 and TRBJ1-2; the D is unclear. The CDR3 is made up of 15 amino acids. Germline CDR1 LGHNA, CDR2 YNFKEQ. V was clipped by 0 bases and J by 4 bases, with 12 bases between them. In DNA form, the CDR3 reads TGTGCCAGCAGCCAAGATATGGGTGGGCCCTATGGCTACACCTTC. This encodes CASSQDMGGPYGYTF.

This clone was seen only once. This chain links TRBV28 with TRBJ1-2, with D unresolved. V lost 5 bases and J 5 bases, leaving 9 bases between the germline ends. The germline V gene encodes CDR1 MDHEN and CDR2 SYDVKM. There are 12 residues in the CDR3. The CDR3: CASSPRTYGYTF. CDR3 in DNA: TGTGCCAGCAGTCCACGAACTTATGGCTACACCTTC.

The rearrangement joins TRBV7-9 to TRBJ2-3; maybe TRBD1 (5 bases). The CDR3 spans 12 residues. V gave up 5 bases and J gave up 4 bases, with 7 bases separating them. Germline CDR1 SEHNR, CDR2 FQNEAQ (reference sequence). DNA for the CDR3: TGTGCCAGCAGCCAGGGTGCAGATACGCAGTATTTT. Translated: CASSQGADTQYF.

This chain connects TRBV11-1 to TRBJ2-1, with 9 positions matching TRBD2. Per the germline V gene, CDR1 is SGHAT and CDR2 is FQDESV (reference sequence). With 0 bases clipped from V and 5 bases from J, the junction kept 8 bases outside the gene matches. The CDR3 consists of 17 residues. CDR3 protein: CASSLAAWRGGHNEQFF. The CDR3 coding sequence is TGTGCCAGCAGCTTAGCTGCCTGGCGGGGGGGCCACAATGAGCAGTTCTTC.

The chain links TRBV7-2 to TRBJ2-5, with 8 bases matching TRBD2. The J segment lost 2 bases and the V segment lost 4 bases, leaving 6 bases of the junction unmatched. Germline CDR1 SGHTA, CDR2 FQGNSA. The length of the CDR3 is 15 residues. Here the CDR3 reads CASSWARGGQETQYF. The CDR3 bases are TGTGCCAGCAGCTGGGCTCGGGGGGGACAAGAGACCCAGTACTTC.